The 20 T cell receptor beta chains below were found in one sample sequenced in a study of T cells in Graves' hyperthyroidism and ophthalmopathy. It was RNA transcripts that yielded the amplified TCR beta CDR3 regions. With the HTBI primer set, the TCR CDR3 went through a first round of RT-PCR. TCRdb processed the multiplex PCR reads anew with MiXCR; each CDR3 protein has one entry. The sample has some 350,000 distinct CDR3 sequences; about 16% are singletons. What was sequenced was blood. These receptors all come from a woman aged 55-70 years with Graves' ophthalmopathy.

There are many counts of this clonotype. The rearrangement uses TRBV2 and TRBJ2-5; a possible D gene is TRBD1 (6 bases). CDR3 length: 15 residues. V lost 6 bases, J lost 0 bases, and 14 bases lay in between. In germline, CDR1 is SNHLY, CDR2 FYNNEI. CDR3 sequence: CASRGALGNQETQYF. The CDR3 bases are TGTGCCAGCAGGGGGGCGCTCGGGAACCAAGAGACCCAGTACTTC.

This clonotype was detected ten times or more. This chain joins TRBV20-1 and TRBJ2-3; 8 bases align to TRBD2. This CDR3 comprises 13 residues. CDR1 DFQATT and CDR2 SNEGSKA come from the germline V gene (reference sequence). In DNA form, the CDR3 reads TGCAGCGCGGGACTAGAAAGCACAGATACGCAGTATTTT. Encoded protein: CSAGLESTDTQYF.

Ten or more counts support this clonotype. The gene calls are TRBV28 and TRBJ1-4, with 10 bases fitting TRBD1. V lost 4 bases, J lost 10 bases, and 9 bases stayed unmatched. The CDR3 extends over 15 amino acids. The V gene's germline CDR1 is MDHEN and CDR2 SYDVKM. As DNA, the CDR3 is TGTGCCAGCAGTTCTACCGGGACAGGGGAGGGAAAACTGTTTTTT. The encoded protein is CASSSTGTGEGKLFF.

On this clonotype: A much larger clone lies a single base off, so this may be a read error. DNA for the CDR3: TGTGCCAGCAGCCAAGGGGGACTAGCGGATGAGCTGTTCTTC. It encodes CASSQGGLADELFF. The V call is TRBV4-2, the J call TRBJ2-1, with TRBD2 matching over 11 bases. Per germline, CDR1 LGHNA and CDR2 YNFKEQ. The CDR3 has 14 residues.

This clonotype was detected many times. The chain has TRBV5-1 and TRBJ2-6; D call uncertain. Germline loops: CDR1 SGHRS, CDR2 YFSETQ. V was cut by 4 bases and J by 0 bases, with 8 bases left in between. There are 15 residues in the CDR3. CDR3 bases: TGCGCCAGCAGCCGTTGGACCTCTGGGGCCAACGTCCTGACTTTC. Its translation: CASSRWTSGANVLTF.

This clonotype was seen repeatedly, ten times or more. This rearrangement joins TRBV12-3 or TRBV12-4 to TRBJ2-7; 9 bases match TRBD1. The CDR3 covers 15 residues. The V segment lost 2 bases and the J segment 2 bases; nucleotides outside the gene matches: 4. This CDR3 is CASSLSDRGTYEQYF. CDR3 sequence (DNA): TGTGCCAGCAGTTTATCGGACAGGGGCACCTACGAGCAGTACTTC.

This clonotype was detected ten times or more. This chain joins TRBV28 and TRBJ2-3; D is perhaps TRBD1 (6 bases). Germline V gene lookup returns CDR1 MDHEN and CDR2 SYDVKM. Trimming took 4 bases from V and 3 from J, leaving 17 bases between them. The CDR3 totals 16 residues. The CDR3 region is CASSSWSQGATDTQYF. The CDR3 bases are TGTGCCAGCAGTTCCTGGTCACAGGGAGCGACAGATACGCAGTATTTT. Complete variable domain (other parts from reference TRBV28 and TRBJ2-3): DVKVTQSSRYLVKRTGEKVFLECVQDMDHENMFWYRQDPGLGLRLIYFSYDVKMKEKGDIPEGYSVSREKKERFSLILESASTNQTSMYLCASSSWSQGATDTQYFGPGTRLTVL.

This clonotype has at least ten counts. The chain uses TRBV7-9 and TRBJ2-7, with a possible D match to TRBD1 (5 bases). Germline V gene data show CDR1 as SEHNR and CDR2 as FQNEAQ (reference sequence). With 4 bases removed from V and 7 bases from J, the gap between germline ends came to 17 bases. This CDR3 has 14 residues. CDR3 loop: CASSSTRAMWEQYF. Here the CDR3 DNA reads TGTGCCAGCAGCTCCACCAGGGCCATGTGGGAGCAGTACTTC.

This clonotype was seen many times. J is TRBJ2-6 and V is TRBV6-1; 8 bases are shared with TRBD1. This CDR3 spans 17 amino acids. The germline gives CDR1 MNHNS, CDR2 SASEGT. V trimming: 5 bases; J trimming: 4 bases; junction bases outside the gene matches: 10. The CDR3 protein is CASSQGTGGGGANVLTF. DNA for the CDR3: TGTGCCAGCAGTCAAGGGACAGGTGGGGGGGGGGCCAACGTCCTGACTTTC.

The J gene is TRBJ2-1, the V gene TRBV6-1; a weak D match, TRBD2 (6 bases). The CDR3 extends over 14 amino acids. Trimming removed 6 bases at V and 1 base at J, with 10 bases between. Germline CDR1 MNHNS, CDR2 SASEGT. DNA for the CDR3: TGTGCCAGCAGGCTAGCGTTTTCCTACAATGAGCAGTTCTTC. It is translated as CASRLAFSYNEQFF.

This clonotype occurred a few times. The chain employs TRBV12-3 or TRBV12-4 and TRBJ2-1; D might be TRBD2 (5 bases). Trimming left V 8 bases short and J 1 base short, with 6 bases between. CDR3 length: 12 residues. The chain's CDR3 is CASGLSYNEQFF. Here the CDR3 DNA reads TGTGCCAGCGGACTGTCCTACAATGAGCAGTTCTTC.

This chain connects TRBV29-1 to TRBJ1-1; D unclear. Germline lookup yields CDR1 SQVTM and CDR2 ANQGSEA. CDR3 length: 13 amino acids. V lost 3 bases to trimming and J lost 1 base, with 9 bases between them. The CDR3 sequence is CSVERQANTEAFF. In DNA form, the CDR3 reads TGCAGCGTTGAGCGTCAGGCGAACACTGAAGCTTTCTTT.

Concerning this clonotype itself: One end of the junction does not line up with germline, which may come from a read error. V gene TRBV5-1 combines with J gene TRBJ2-1; TRBD2 matches 8 bases. The CDR3 spans 14 residues. Germline V lookup: CDR1 SGHRS, CDR2 YFSETQ. For the CDR3, the DNA is TGCGTCAGCAGCGCGGGAGGAACCTACAATGAGCAGTTCTTC. It specifies CVSSAGGTYNEQFF.

This clonotype was observed a handful of times. V gene TRBV28 combines with J gene TRBJ2-2, with D possibly matching TRBD1 (6 bases). Germline loops: CDR1 MDHEN, CDR2 SYDVKM. The CDR3 loop spans 14 amino acids. Trimming removed 6 bases from V and 8 bases from J, with 16 bases in between. DNA for the CDR3: TGTGCCAGCAGCCAACCAGGGGCGACTGGGGAGCTGTTTTTT. As protein: CASSQPGATGELFF.

This clonotype was picked up many times. The CDR3 here is CASILGRDSYEQYF. CDR3 in DNA: TGTGCCAGCATCCTAGGCCGGGACTCCTACGAGCAGTACTTC. V is TRBV6-1 and J is TRBJ2-7; TRBD2 is a possible D gene (5 bases). Trimming left V 7 bases short and J 0 bases short, with 13 bases between. Germline lookup yields CDR1 MNHNS and CDR2 SASEGT. The CDR3 totals 14 residues.

This clonotype has ten or more counts. This sequence joins TRBV28 and TRBJ2-3; D gene uncertain. The germline gives CDR1 MDHEN, CDR2 SYDVKM. This CDR3 spans 14 amino acids. With 5 bases removed from V and 4 bases from J, the gap between germline ends came to 13 bases. This chain's CDR3 is CASSRLEVADTQYF. In nucleotides, the CDR3 is TGTGCCAGCAGTCGCCTAGAGGTAGCAGATACGCAGTATTTT.

This clonotype was counted ten times or more. The chain recombines TRBV30 with TRBJ2-2; TRBD1 might be the D (6 bases). CDR1 is GTSNPN and CDR2 is SVGIG in the germline V gene (reference sequence). This CDR3 contains 13 residues. V lost 3 bases to trimming and J lost 3 bases, with 8 bases between them. The CDR3 sequence is CAWSAGDTGELFF. The CDR3 coding sequence is TGTGCCTGGAGCGCAGGGGACACCGGGGAGCTGTTTTTT.

At least ten counts were recorded for this clonotype. V is TRBV12-3 or TRBV12-4 and J is TRBJ1-3, with a possible D match to TRBD1 (5 bases). This CDR3 spans 18 amino acids. The V and J ends lost 1 base and 0 bases respectively, with 16 bases between them. CDR3 protein: CASSLELAGSLSGNTIYF. CDR3 DNA sequence: TGTGCCAGCAGTTTAGAGTTGGCAGGGAGCCTCTCTGGAAACACCATATATTTT.

This clonotype was recorded at least ten times. The chain uses TRBV7-2 and TRBJ2-5; D might be TRBD1 (5 bases). This CDR3 has 14 residues. V was pared by 1 base and J by 5 bases, with 11 bases between. Germline values: CDR1 SGHTA, CDR2 FQGNSA. CDR3 loop: CASSLEGPGETQYF. CDR3 nucleotides: TGTGCCAGCAGCTTAGAGGGGCCCGGGGAGACCCAGTACTTC.

This clonotype was recorded many times. CDR3 DNA sequence: TGCGCCAGCAGCTTGGCCGTGGGACCTAAGACCACTGAAGCTTTCTTT. This sequence encodes CASSLAVGPKTTEAFF. The J gene is TRBJ1-1, the V gene TRBV5-1; D is perhaps TRBD1 (5 bases). The germline V gene has CDR1 SGHRS and CDR2 YFSETQ. The CDR3 sequence is 16 residues long. V was cut by 0 bases and J by 4 bases, with 16 bases left in between.